These T cell receptor beta chains were read from a single sample in a study of OX40 agonist ivuxolimab in advanced cancers. Generated by immunoSEQ multiplex PCR, the TCRdb table keeps only in-frame clones and is missing some. The table records tens of thousands of clones, 83% of them present only once. The material was CD4+ or CD8+ T cells sorted from blood, obtained in a trial of the OX40 agonist ivuxolimab. All receptors come from an adult with an advanced solid tumor such as melanoma, head and neck, liver or kidney cancer. The CDR3 runs from the conserved cysteine through the conserved F or W. A D gene is named only where the DNA matches it firmly. Some rows mark clone size as missing; the rest say once, few, many or name a class of expanded clone.

cdr3_nt cdr3_aa cdr3_length j_call d_call v_call clone_size
TGTGCCAGCAGTAAGGGGTACGAGCAGTACTTC CASSKGYEQYF 11 TRBJ2-7 . TRBV6-5 .
TGTGCCAGCAGCGCCCTAGCGGGGGGCAGAGAGACCCAGTACTTC CASSALAGGRETQYF 15 TRBJ2-5 TRBD2 TRBV9 .
TGTGCCATCAGTGAGGGCAACTACGAGCAGTACTTC CAISEGNYEQYF 12 TRBJ2-7 . TRBV10-3 .
TGTGCCAGCAGCTTACCCGACTATGGCTACACCTTC CASSLPDYGYTF 12 TRBJ1-2 . TRBV11-2 .
TGTGCCAGCAGCCCTCAGGGACACCCCCTCTATGGCTACACCTTC CASSPQGHPLYGYTF 15 TRBJ1-2 . TRBV11-1 .
TGTGCCAGCAGCCCAGGGACTAGCGGGGTGGATGAGCAGTTCTTC CASSPGTSGVDEQFF 15 TRBJ2-1 TRBD2 TRBV5-6 .
TGCGCCAGCAGCTTGACAGGGGGCTACAATGAGCAGTTCTTC CASSLTGGYNEQFF 14 TRBJ2-1 TRBD1 TRBV5-1 .
TGTGCCAGTAGTATAGGTTTGGCAGGGTATAATCAGCCCCAGCATTTT CASSIGLAGYNQPQHF 16 TRBJ1-5 . TRBV19 .
TGCGCCAGCAGCCAACTTCCAAGGGAGACAGGGGTATCCGTAGCCAAAAACATTCAGTACTTC CASSQLPRETGVSVAKNIQYF 21 TRBJ2-4 TRBD1 TRBV4-3 .
TGTGCCAGCAGCGTAGCGGGGGTGGGAGATACGCAGTATTTT CASSVAGVGDTQYF 14 TRBJ2-3 . TRBV9 .
TGTGCCAGCATGGTCAACGGGGAGCTGTTTTTT CASMVNGELFF 11 TRBJ2-2 . TRBV6-5 .
TGTGCCAGCAGCTTCAGGGGGAATAATTCACCCCTCCACTTT CASSFRGNNSPLHF 14 TRBJ1-6 TRBD1 TRBV11-1 .
TGTGCCAGCAGCTTAGAGAGGCGGGGGGCCAGCTCCTACGAGCAGTACTTC CASSLERRGASSYEQYF 17 TRBJ2-7 TRBD2 TRBV7-2 few
TGCGCCAGCAGCCAAGATGGGGTCTCTGAAGCTTTCTTT CASSQDGVSEAFF 13 TRBJ1-1 . TRBV4-3 .
TGCAGCGTTGAAGGGCCCGGACCCAGCTCTGGAAACACCATATATTTT CSVEGPGPSSGNTIYF 16 TRBJ1-3 . TRBV29-1 once
TGCGCCAGCAGCCAAGTTGGGGGGGCCCACAATGAGCAGTTCTTC CASSQVGGAHNEQFF 15 TRBJ2-1 . TRBV4-1 .
TGTGCCAGCAGTTACGGACAGGGTGTCTCACCCCTCCACTTT CASSYGQGVSPLHF 14 TRBJ1-6 TRBD1 TRBV6-5 .
TGTGCCAGCAGCCAATGGGGCACTGGCACAGATACGCAGTATTTT CASSQWGTGTDTQYF 15 TRBJ2-3 . TRBV14 .